This entry lists 17 T cell receptor beta chains sequenced from one sample in a study of monozygotic twins with inflammatory bowel disease. TCRdb re-called the 5' RACE reads and catalogs CDR3 proteins one per entry, DNA excluded. The specimen's table records about 380,000 distinct CDR3 sequences. Input material: blood. The origin of the receptors is a human donor with ulcerative colitis or Crohn's disease, or a healthy co-twin of an affected twin (not recorded which).

The CDR3 is CASSTISTQYF. The chain carries TRBV5-6 and TRBJ2-3. Per the germline V gene, CDR1 is SGHDT and CDR2 is YYEEEE. This CDR3 is built from 11 residues.

V is TRBV5-1 and J is TRBJ2-5; TCRdb proposes TRBD1, but this gene call is untestable without DNA. Germline CDR1 reads SGHRS; CDR2 reads YFSETQ. The CDR3 is made up of 11 amino acids. The CDR3 loop is CASGGAETQYF.

The CDR3 sequence is CSVEGRAAGTDTQYF. This chain connects TRBV29-1 to TRBJ2-3; with no DNA, the TCRdb D assignment of TRBD2 cannot be verified. Germline V gives CDR1 SQVTM, CDR2 ANQGSEA. CDR3 length equals 15 residues.

This chain connects TRBV7-9 to TRBJ2-5; checking the TCRdb D call of TRBD1 is not possible without DNA. CDR1 and CDR2 from the germline V gene are SEHNR and FQNEAQ (reference sequence). The length of the CDR3 is 15 residues. The CDR3 protein is CASSSRGAGDETQYF.

The V call is TRBV4-3, the J call TRBJ1-2. CDR1 and CDR2 (germline): LGHNA, YSLEER. The CDR3 length is 14 residues. The CDR3 protein is CASSQDGLRYGYTF.

The chain combines TRBV7-7 with TRBJ2-2; TCRdb's D call, TRBD1, is unchecked because there is no DNA. The CDR3 runs 15 residues. Germline V gene sequence: CDR1 SSHAT, CDR2 FNYEAQ (reference sequence). The chain's CDR3 is CASSDQTGATGELFF.

The chain carries TRBV14 and TRBJ2-5; with no DNA, the TCRdb D assignment of TRBD2 cannot be verified. The germline CDR1 and CDR2 sequences are SGHDN and FVKESK. This CDR3 region has 17 residues. Here the CDR3 reads CASSLLGLAGLQETQYF.

This sequence joins TRBV28 and TRBJ2-2; TCRdb proposes TRBD2, but this gene call is untestable without DNA. The CDR3 is made up of 13 amino acids. Germline V gene lookup returns CDR1 MDHEN and CDR2 SYDVKM. CDR3 protein: CASLSGGTGELFF.

The genes are TRBV4-3 and TRBJ2-3; the TRBD1 assignment by TCRdb is unverifiable without DNA. The germline gives CDR1 LGHNA, CDR2 YSLEER. This CDR3 has 16 amino acids. The CDR3 loop reads CASSQAGTGWTDTQYF.

V is TRBV11-2 and J is TRBJ2-2; TCRdb's assignment of TRBD1 cannot be checked, as there is no DNA. The CDR3 loop spans 16 amino acids. Germline assignment: CDR1 SGHAT and CDR2 FQNNGV. The CDR3 spells CASSLPRTSNTGELFF.

The rearrangement joins TRBV4-2 to TRBJ2-1. Per the germline V gene, CDR1 is LGHNA and CDR2 is YNFKEQ. This CDR3 spans 12 amino acids. CDR3 region: CASSQLDNEQFF.

The chain links TRBV5-1 to TRBJ1-3. The CDR3 sequence is 13 residues long. Germline V lookup: CDR1 SGHRS, CDR2 YFSETQ. The chain's CDR3 is CASSQSPGNTIYF.

V gene TRBV7-9 combines with J gene TRBJ2-4; the TCRdb D gene call, TRBD1, has no DNA to confirm it. This CDR3 region has 13 residues. Germline lookup yields CDR1 SEHNR and CDR2 FQNEAQ (reference sequence). Here the CDR3 reads CASSLDRIDIQYF.

The chain uses TRBV4-1 and TRBJ2-3. This CDR3 region has 17 residues. CDR1 is MGHRA, CDR2 YSYEKL, per germline. CDR3 residues: CASSQEIKSWITDTQYF.

The chain combines TRBV5-1 with TRBJ2-2; as DNA is missing, the TRBD2 call by TCRdb cannot be tested. CDR3 length equals 17 residues. Germline lookup yields CDR1 SGHRS and CDR2 YFSETQ. CDR3 sequence reads: CASSMLAGGMNTGELFF.

V usage is TRBV4-2 and J usage is TRBJ2-7; TCRdb calls TRBD1, which cannot be checked without DNA. The CDR3 length is 17 residues. CDR1 and CDR2 from the germline V gene are LGHNA and YNFKEQ. The CDR3 sequence is CASSQDLQGASNYEQYF.

The V gene is TRBV5-1, the J gene TRBJ2-5; TCRdb's D gene call, TRBD1, goes unchecked for lack of DNA. The CDR3 contains 15 residues. Germline CDR1 and CDR2: SGHRS and YFSETQ. The CDR3 region is CASSLDVGGKETQYF.